This T cell receptor (beta chain) was captured in a study of CD8+CD57+ T cells in acquired aplastic anemia. Across the whole study: The average for DNA from sorted CD4+ and CD8+ cells was approximately 3.2 ug.

Using genomic DNA as the template, TCR beta VDJ and CDR3 profiling was carried out. From the reads, TCRdb called clonotypes with MiXCR, one entry per CDR3 protein. The sample yields approximately 120,000 distinct CDR3 sequences, about 43% seen once. The CDR3 loop spans 18 amino acids. V lost 10 bases to trimming and J lost 2 bases, with 27 bases between them. Germline CDR1 is SNHLY and CDR2 is FYNNEI. Details on this clonotype: A single base separates this from a much larger clone, so it may be a read error.

Patients who underwent sequencing had shown CD8+CD57+ cell expansion by flow cytometry. There were no patients without severe acquired aplastic anemia. This TCR came from a human donor with aplastic anemia. The chain has TRBV2 and TRBJ2-4; D might be TRBD1 or TRBD2, each matching 8 bases. Specimen: sorted CD4+, CD8+, or CD8+CD57+ T cells (not recorded which) from PBMCs. Written as DNA, the CDR3 is TGTGCCACCCAACAGGGGGTCTCGGCTAGCGGGCCCAAAAACATTCAGTACTTC. Protein: CATQQGVSASGPKNIQYF.